These 18 T cell receptor beta chains share one sample of origin, sequenced in a study of blood T cell repertoires in COVID-19. This table comes from immunoSEQ multiplex PCR, and its TCRdb copy is limited to in-frame clones, with some not included. The top ten hold approximately 12% of the sample, which has 81,000 or so clones, around 91% seen once. Sequencing was done on a sample of peripheral blood. Receptors were obtained from a man between 65 and 79 years old with active or convalescent COVID-19.

The chain uses TRBV27 and TRBJ1-5; D may be TRBD1 (5 bases). Germline CDR1 and CDR2: MNHEY and SMNVEV (reference sequence). V lost 5 bases to trimming and J lost 0 bases, with 17 bases between them. CDR3 length equals 17 residues. The DNA for the CDR3 is TGTGCCAGCAGTCCGTCCACGGGGGAGGCTAGCAATCAGCCCCAGCATTTT. Amino acids: CASSPSTGEASNQPQHF.

The chain employs TRBV18 and TRBJ1-3; D gene ambiguous. Trimming pared 3 bases from V and 4 bases from J, leaving 13 bases between. CDR3 size: 15 residues. CDR1 KGHSH and CDR2 LQKENI come from the germline V gene. In nucleotides, the CDR3 is TGTGCCAGCTCACCCAATTCGGGTAAAGGAAACACCATATATTTT. Translated: CASSPNSGKGNTIYF.

The chain uses TRBV7-9 and TRBJ2-7, with 10 bases identical to TRBD1. This CDR3 spans 15 amino acids. J lost 5 bases, V lost 3 bases, and 7 bases had no gene match. CDR1 and CDR2 (germline): SEHNR, FQNEAQ (reference sequence). The CDR3, as DNA: TGTGCCAGCAGCTTGGGGACAGGGGATTCAGACGAGCAGTACTTC. It specifies CASSLGTGDSDEQYF.

The V call is TRBV18, the J call TRBJ1-6; D gene ambiguous. Germline CDR1 is KGHSH and CDR2 is LQKENI. V gave up 3 bases and J gave up 4 bases, with 4 bases separating them. The CDR3 length is 13 residues. As DNA, the CDR3 is TGTGCCAGCTCACCGAGTTATAATTCACCCCTCCACTTT. Amino acid sequence: CASSPSYNSPLHF.

This chain links TRBV18 with TRBJ1-1; 7 bases fit TRBD1. V shed 6 bases and J 0 bases; nucleotides not matched to a gene: 4. Germline CDR1 KGHSH, CDR2 LQKENI. There are 14 residues in the CDR3. CDR3 sequence (DNA): TGTGCCAGCTCCGAGACAGGGATGAACACTGAAGCTTTCTTT. Amino acid sequence: CASSETGMNTEAFF.

The J gene is TRBJ2-5, the V gene TRBV19, with a tentative D call TRBD1 (7 bases). CDR3 length: 16 amino acids. The germline V gene has CDR1 LNHDA and CDR2 SQIVND (reference sequence). Trimming cost V 5 bases and J 5 bases, with 21 bases left between them. The CDR3 DNA follows: TGTGCCAGTAGTTTCCACCCCGGCCCAGGGGGGGAGACCCAGTACTTC. Translated: CASSFHPGPGGETQYF.

This chain links TRBV7-6 with TRBJ2-2, with D perhaps matching TRBD2 (5 bases). Per germline, CDR1 SGHVS and CDR2 FNYEAQ. This CDR3 has 16 residues. Trimming cost V 2 bases and J 3 bases, with 13 bases left between them. Here the CDR3 reads CASSLFTAVDTGELFF. CDR3 coding DNA: TGTGCCAGCAGCTTATTTACAGCGGTAGACACCGGGGAGCTGTTTTTT.

The chain carries TRBV3-1 (or the pseudogene TRBV3-2) and TRBJ2-5; D remains ambiguous. Trimming cost V 5 bases and J 5 bases, with 12 bases left between them. The V gene's germline CDR1 is LGHDT and CDR2 YNNKEL (reference sequence). The CDR3 runs to 13 residues. CDR3 DNA sequence: TGTGCCAGCAGCGTGAAAAACGGGGAGACCCAGTACTTC. Encoded protein: CASSVKNGETQYF.

A single count supports this clone. The chain carries TRBV6-2 or TRBV6-3 and TRBJ1-2, with 9 bases aligning to TRBD1. V lost 5 bases to trimming and J lost 8 bases; unmatched junction nucleotides: 6. This CDR3 comprises 13 residues. Germline V gives CDR1 MNHEY, CDR2 SVGEGT. The CDR3 DNA follows: TGTGCCAGCAGTCACCGGACAGGGGAAGGCTACACCTTC. Protein product: CASSHRTGEGYTF.

As for this clone: Its ends do not fully match the called genes, so a read error is possible. Other DNA sequences in the sample encode the same CDR3. The chain recombines TRBV4-1 with TRBJ2-7; a possible D gene is TRBD2 (5 bases). The germline gives CDR1 MGHRA, CDR2 YSYEKL. The CDR3 has 16 residues. Here the CDR3 DNA reads TGCGCCAGCAGCCCCCTCCGAGGGCCCGAGGTCTACGAACAGTACTTC. This translates into CASSPLRGPEVYEQYF.

This chain links TRBV20-1 with TRBJ2-7, with no clear D. Germline CDR1 reads DFQATT; CDR2 reads SNEGSKA (reference sequence). Between the trimmed V and J ends, which lost 6 bases and 4 bases, there was a span of 7 bases. This CDR3 is 10 amino acids long. CDR3 protein: CSATEYEQYF. CDR3 coding DNA: TGCAGTGCAACAGAGTACGAGCAGTACTTC.

V and J are TRBV7-6 and TRBJ1-1; no firm D call. V lost 1 base to trimming and J lost 4 bases, with 7 bases between them. Germline loops: CDR1 SGHVS, CDR2 FNYEAQ. The CDR3 is 13 residues long. In DNA form, the CDR3 reads TGTGCCAGCAGCTTAGGGGAGATCACTGAAGCTTTCTTT. Its translation is CASSLGEITEAFF.

This clone turned up a few times. The chain has TRBV30 and TRBJ1-2; D is possibly TRBD1 (5 bases). There are 12 residues in the CDR3. The germline V gene has CDR1 GTSNPN and CDR2 SVGIG (reference sequence). Trimming pared 3 bases from V and 2 bases from J, leaving 7 bases between. CDR3 sequence reads: CAWSRGNYGYTF. In DNA, the CDR3 is TGTGCCTGGAGCCGGGGGAACTATGGCTACACCTTC. Full variable domain (remainder filled in from reference TRBV30 and TRBJ1-2): SQTIHQWPATLVQPVGSPLSLECTVEGTSNPNLYWYRQAAGRGLQLLFYSVGIGQISSEVPQNLSASRPQDRQFILSSKKLLLSDSGFYLCAWSRGNYGYTFGSGTRLTVV.

This rearrangement joins TRBV19 to TRBJ1-5; TRBD1 is a possible D gene (5 bases). CDR3 length: 17 residues. Trimming cost V 5 bases and J 2 bases, with 19 bases left between them. CDR1 and CDR2 (germline): LNHDA, SQIVND (reference sequence). CDR3 sequence: CASSYRFVFEGNQPQHF. CDR3 coding DNA: TGTGCCAGTAGTTACAGGTTCGTTTTCGAGGGCAATCAGCCCCAGCATTTT.

The chain uses TRBV5-1 and TRBJ2-3; D not resolved. This CDR3 is built from 14 residues. V gave up 4 bases and J gave up 6 bases, with 15 bases separating them. CDR1 is SGHRS, CDR2 YFSETQ, per germline. CDR3 in amino acids: CASSPIMASDTQYF. For the CDR3, the DNA is TGCGCCAGCAGCCCGATTATGGCCTCGGATACGCAGTATTTT.

This chain's CDR3 is CASSKVPKRETQYF. DNA for the CDR3: TGTGCCAGCAGCAAGGTCCCTAAGAGAGAGACCCAGTACTTC. The chain employs TRBV21-1 and TRBJ2-5; the DNA was not used to check the table's D call, TRBD2. TRBV21-1 is classified as a pseudogene. This CDR3 is built from 14 residues.

The count of this clone is one. The chain combines TRBV7-9 with TRBJ2-5, with D possibly being TRBD2 (6 bases). Germline assignment: CDR1 SEHNR and CDR2 FQNEAQ (reference sequence). The CDR3 length is 16 residues. Deletions cut 0 bases from V and 1 base from J, with 12 bases between. The CDR3 DNA follows: TGTGCCAGCAGCTTAGCCGCTAGCGTCCTCCAAGAGACCCAGTACTTC. This gives the protein CASSLAASVLQETQYF.

The chain combines TRBV7-3 with TRBJ1-2; 7 positions agree with TRBD1. Germline CDR1 is SGHTA and CDR2 is FQGTGA. Unmatched junction bases numbered 14, after V lost 7 bases and J lost 6 bases. The CDR3 spans 15 residues. CDR3 in DNA: TGTGCCAGCACCCAGGGGGGCAGATTGAACCATGGCTACACCTTC. It specifies CASTQGGRLNHGYTF.